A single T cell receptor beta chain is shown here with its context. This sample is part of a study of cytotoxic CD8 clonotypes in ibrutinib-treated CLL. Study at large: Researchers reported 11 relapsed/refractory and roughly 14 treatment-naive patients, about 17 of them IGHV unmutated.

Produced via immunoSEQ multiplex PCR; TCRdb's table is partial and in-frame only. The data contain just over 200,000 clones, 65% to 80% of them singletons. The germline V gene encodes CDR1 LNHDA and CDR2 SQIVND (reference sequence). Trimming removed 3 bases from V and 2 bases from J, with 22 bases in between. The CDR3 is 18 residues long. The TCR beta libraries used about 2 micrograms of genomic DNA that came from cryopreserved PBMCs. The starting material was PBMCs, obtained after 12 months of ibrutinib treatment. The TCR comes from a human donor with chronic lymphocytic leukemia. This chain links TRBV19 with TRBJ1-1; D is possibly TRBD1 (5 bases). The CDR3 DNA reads TGTGCCAGTAGTATCCCTCAGGGTGGTCCGAGAGGAAACACTGAAGCTTTCTTT. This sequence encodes CASSIPQGGPRGNTEAFF.